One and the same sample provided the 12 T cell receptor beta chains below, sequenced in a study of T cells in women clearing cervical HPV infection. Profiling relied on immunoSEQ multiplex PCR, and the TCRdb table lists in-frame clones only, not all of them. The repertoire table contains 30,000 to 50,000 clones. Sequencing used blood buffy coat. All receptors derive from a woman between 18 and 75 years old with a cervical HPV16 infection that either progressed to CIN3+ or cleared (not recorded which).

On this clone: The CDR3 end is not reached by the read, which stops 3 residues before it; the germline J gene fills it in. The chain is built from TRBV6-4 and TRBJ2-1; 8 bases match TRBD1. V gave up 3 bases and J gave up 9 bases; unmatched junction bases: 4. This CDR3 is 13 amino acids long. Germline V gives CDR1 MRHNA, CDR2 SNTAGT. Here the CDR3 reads CASSDQGATEQFF. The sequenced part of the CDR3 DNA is TGTGCCAGCAGTGATCAGGGGGCTACTGAG.

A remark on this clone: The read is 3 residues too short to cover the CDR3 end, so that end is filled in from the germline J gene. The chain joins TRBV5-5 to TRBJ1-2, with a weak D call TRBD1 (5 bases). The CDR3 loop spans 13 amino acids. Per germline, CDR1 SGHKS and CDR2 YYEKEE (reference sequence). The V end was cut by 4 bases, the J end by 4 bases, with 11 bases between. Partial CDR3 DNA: TGTGCCAGCAGCCCGCAGGGTGGCTATGGC. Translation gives CASSPQGGYG. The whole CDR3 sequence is CASSPQGGYGYTF.

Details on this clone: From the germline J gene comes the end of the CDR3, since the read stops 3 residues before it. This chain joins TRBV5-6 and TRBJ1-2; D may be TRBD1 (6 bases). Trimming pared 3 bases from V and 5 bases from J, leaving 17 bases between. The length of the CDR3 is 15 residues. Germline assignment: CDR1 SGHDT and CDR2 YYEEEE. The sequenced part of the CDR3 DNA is TGTGCCAGCAGCTCTCTAGACAGGCTCTTATATGGC. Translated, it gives CASSSLDRLLYG. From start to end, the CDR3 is CASSSLDRLLYGYTF.

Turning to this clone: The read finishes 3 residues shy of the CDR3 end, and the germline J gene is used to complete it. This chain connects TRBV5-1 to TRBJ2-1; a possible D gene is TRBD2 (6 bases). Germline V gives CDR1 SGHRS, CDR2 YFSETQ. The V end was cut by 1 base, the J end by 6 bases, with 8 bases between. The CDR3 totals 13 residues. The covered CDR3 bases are TGCGCCAGCAGCTTGCGGGGGAGCAATGAG. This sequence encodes CASSLRGSNE. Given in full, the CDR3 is CASSLRGSNEQFF. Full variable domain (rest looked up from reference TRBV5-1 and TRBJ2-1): KAGVTQTPRYLIKTRGQQVTLSCSPISGHRSVSWYQQTPGQGLQFLFEYFSETQRNKGNFPGRFSGRQFSNSRSEMNVSTLELGDSALYLCASSLRGSNEQFFGPGTRLTVL.

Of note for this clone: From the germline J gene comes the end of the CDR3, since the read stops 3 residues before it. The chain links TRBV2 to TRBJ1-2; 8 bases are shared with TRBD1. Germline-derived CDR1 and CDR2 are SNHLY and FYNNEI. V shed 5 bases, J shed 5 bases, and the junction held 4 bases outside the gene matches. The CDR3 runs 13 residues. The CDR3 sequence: CASSPQGDYGYTF. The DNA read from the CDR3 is TGTGCCAGCAGTCCACAGGGGGATTATGGC.

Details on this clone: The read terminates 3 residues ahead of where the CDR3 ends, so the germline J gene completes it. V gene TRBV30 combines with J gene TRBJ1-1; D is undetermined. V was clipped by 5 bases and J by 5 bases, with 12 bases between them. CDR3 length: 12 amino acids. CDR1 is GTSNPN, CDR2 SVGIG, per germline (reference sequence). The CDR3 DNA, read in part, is TGTGCCTGGGGTAAAATCCAGACTGAA. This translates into CAWGKIQTE. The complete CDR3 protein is CAWGKIQTEAFF.

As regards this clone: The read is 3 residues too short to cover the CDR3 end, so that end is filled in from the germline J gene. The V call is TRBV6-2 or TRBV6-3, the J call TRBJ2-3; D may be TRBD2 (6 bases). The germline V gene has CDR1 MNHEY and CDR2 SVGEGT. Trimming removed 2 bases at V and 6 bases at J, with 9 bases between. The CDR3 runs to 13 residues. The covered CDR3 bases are TGTGCCAGCAGTTACCCCCTAGCGGATACG. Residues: CASSYPLADT. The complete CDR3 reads CASSYPLADTQYF.

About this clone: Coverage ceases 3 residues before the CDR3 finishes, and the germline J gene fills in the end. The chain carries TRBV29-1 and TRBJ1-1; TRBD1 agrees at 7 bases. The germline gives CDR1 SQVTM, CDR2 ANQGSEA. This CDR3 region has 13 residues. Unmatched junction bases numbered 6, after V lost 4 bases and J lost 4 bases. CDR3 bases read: TGCAGCGTTGCTCCCCAGGGGGTCACTGAA. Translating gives CSVAPQGVTE. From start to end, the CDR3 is CSVAPQGVTEAFF.

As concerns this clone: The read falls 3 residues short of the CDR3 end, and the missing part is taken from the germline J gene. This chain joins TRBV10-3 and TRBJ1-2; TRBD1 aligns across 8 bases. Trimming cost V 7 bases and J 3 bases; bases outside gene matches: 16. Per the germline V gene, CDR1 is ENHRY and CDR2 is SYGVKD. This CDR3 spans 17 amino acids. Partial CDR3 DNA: TGTGCCATCACTAAAGGACAGGGAGAGGAGGTTGACTATGGC. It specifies CAITKGQGEEVDYG. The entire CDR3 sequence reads CAITKGQGEEVDYGYTF.

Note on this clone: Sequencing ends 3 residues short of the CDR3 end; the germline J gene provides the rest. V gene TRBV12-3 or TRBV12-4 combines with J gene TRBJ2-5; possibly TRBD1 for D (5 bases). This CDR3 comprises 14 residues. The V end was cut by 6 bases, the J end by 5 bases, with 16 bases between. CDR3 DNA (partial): TGTGCCAGCAGCTCGACAGTCAAGGGGGAGACC. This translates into CASSSTVKGET. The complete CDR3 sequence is CASSSTVKGETQYF.

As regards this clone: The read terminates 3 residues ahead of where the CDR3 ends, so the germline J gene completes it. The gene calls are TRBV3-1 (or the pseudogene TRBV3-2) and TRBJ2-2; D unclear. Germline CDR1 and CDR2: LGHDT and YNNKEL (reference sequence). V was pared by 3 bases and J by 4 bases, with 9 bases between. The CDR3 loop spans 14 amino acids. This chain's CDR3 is CASSQRQATGELFF. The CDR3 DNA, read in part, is TGTGCCAGCAGCCAGCGACAAGCCACCGGGGAG.

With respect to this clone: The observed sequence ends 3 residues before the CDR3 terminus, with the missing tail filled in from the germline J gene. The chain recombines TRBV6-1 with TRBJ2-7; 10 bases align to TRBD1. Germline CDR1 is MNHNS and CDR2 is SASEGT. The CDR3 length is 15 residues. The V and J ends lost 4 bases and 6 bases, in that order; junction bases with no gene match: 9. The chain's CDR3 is CASSGRDRGVGEQYF. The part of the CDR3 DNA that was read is TGTGCCAGCAGTGGACGGGACAGGGGAGTGGGCGAG.